This T cell receptor (beta chain) was profiled in a study of OX40 agonist ivuxolimab in advanced cancers. Study-wide results and caveats: Both CD4+ and CD8+ T cell populations in blood had undergone clonal expansion by week 6 at 0.1 to 3.0 mg/kg. Some patients without response likewise showed low normalized clonal expansion. It was not determined which antigens were specifically recognized by the peripheral T cells that had undergone clonal expansion.

Sequenced by immunoSEQ multiplex PCR; TCRdb stores in-frame clones only, minus some. The sample includes about 80,000 clones, around 90% seen only once; the top ten take 0.3% to 0.4%. Sampling of blood occurred at baseline, cycle 4 day 1, and cycle 7 day 1. CDR3 size: 16 residues. With 3 bases removed from V and 0 bases from J, the gap between germline ends came to 12 bases. Per the germline V gene, CDR1 is SGHTA and CDR2 is FQGNSA. Details on this clone: Its specificity is not known.

This specimen consisted of CD4+ or CD8+ T cells sorted from blood, obtained in a trial of the OX40 agonist ivuxolimab. The source of this sequence is an adult with an advanced solid tumor such as melanoma, head and neck, liver or kidney cancer. V and J are TRBV7-2 and TRBJ2-4; D may be TRBD1 (5 bases). CDR3 bases: TGTGCCAGCAGCTTTTCAGGGCCCGTAGCCAAAAACATTCAGTACTTC. As protein: CASSFSGPVAKNIQYF.